This note documents a single T cell receptor (beta chain) sequence. Profiled with immunoSEQ multiplex PCR; TCRdb holds only in-frame clones, not every one. The repertoire holds about 140,000 clones, roughly 86% seen once, with more than 0.8% in the top ten. The sample belongs to a study of blood T cell repertoires in COVID-19. Study-level information: Specimens from acute and convalescent COVID-19 originated in the United States, Italy and Spain.

This clonotype was obtained from a woman between 50 and 59 years old with acute or convalescent COVID-19. The sequencing input was peripheral blood.

The CDR3 coding sequence is TGTGCCAGCAGAGGCGAAACACTAGCGTCCCGCACAGATACGCAGTATTTT. Translating gives CASRGETLASRTDTQYF. V is TRBV2 and J is TRBJ2-3; 7 bases are shared with TRBD2. The CDR3 has 17 residues. The germline V gene has CDR1 SNHLY and CDR2 FYNNEI. With V trimmed by 6 bases and J by 1 base, 13 bases remained unmatched.